This is a list of T cell receptor beta chains from one sample in a study of Ad26.COV2.S vaccination and SARS-CoV-2 variants. Measured with immunoSEQ multiplex PCR; TCRdb has only the in-frame clones, and not every one. This table has some 290,000 clones, around four fifths appearing once. Material: peripheral blood, obtained in a trial of Ad26.COV2.S vaccine versus placebo. Receptors were obtained from a person aged 18-60 years who received the Ad26.COV2.S COVID-19 vaccine or a placebo. Both conserved end residues are part of each CDR3. Each record gives: V gene, J gene, clone size, D gene, CDR3 DNA, CDR3 protein. A D gene is named only where the DNA matches it firmly. Clone size is not always given. Where it is, it says once, few, many or a class for expanded clones.

TRBV10-3	TRBJ2-5	.	.	TGTGCCATCAGTGAGAGCAGGGGGGCGAGGCAAGAGACCCAGTACTTC	CAISESRGARQETQYF
TRBV19	TRBJ2-3	.	.	TGTGCCAGTAGCTCCTTCGAAGATACGCAGTATTTT	CASSSFEDTQYF
TRBV19	TRBJ2-1	.	.	TGTGCCAGTAGTAAGGGCCTCTCCTCCTACAATGAGCAGTTCTTC	CASSKGLSSYNEQFF
TRBV5-1	TRBJ2-7	.	TRBD2	TGCGCCAGCAGCTTGGCGGGAACCGGGAGGACCTACGAGCAGTACTTC	CASSLAGTGRTYEQYF
TRBV28	TRBJ1-3	.	TRBD1	TGTGCCAGCAGTTGGGACAGGGCCCCTGGAAACACCATATATTTT	CASSWDRAPGNTIYF
TRBV27	TRBJ2-1	.	.	TGTGCCAGCAGTCAAGACCCCTACTTTTACAATGAGCAGTTCTTC	CASSQDPYFYNEQFF
TRBV5-4	TRBJ1-1	.	.	TGTGCCAGCAGCCGGGACACGACGAACACTGAAGCTTTCTTT	CASSRDTTNTEAFF
TRBV5-5	TRBJ1-1	.	.	TGTGCCAGCAGCTTGATGGGACAAGACACTGAAGCTTTCTTT	CASSLMGQDTEAFF
TRBV29-1	TRBJ1-1	.	.	TGCAGCGTTGAAAACAGGGCTCAAAGGACTGAAGCTTTCTTT	CSVENRAQRTEAFF
TRBV30	TRBJ2-7	.	.	TGTGCCTGGACAGGGTTAGGGGCCTACGAGCAGTACTTC	CAWTGLGAYEQYF
TRBV10-3	TRBJ1-4	.	.	TGTGCCATCAGTGCAGTCGGGGGGGCAACTAATGAAAAACTGTTTTTT	CAISAVGGATNEKLFF
TRBV5-1	TRBJ2-7	.	TRBD1	TGCGCCAGCAGCGCGTGGACAGGCCCGACCTACGAGCAGTACTTC	CASSAWTGPTYEQYF
TRBV27	TRBJ1-2	.	.	TGTGCCAGCAGGACCGGTGAGGGAGGGAACTATGGCTACACCTTC	CASRTGEGGNYGYTF
TRBV3-1/TRBV3-2	TRBJ1-3	.	.	TGTGCCAGCAGCCGCACCCCGGGCTCCATCTCTGGAAACACCATATATTTT	CASSRTPGSISGNTIYF
TRBV19	TRBJ2-1	.	.	TGTGCCAGTAGGCCCCAGAATCGGGGTCGCGGGAAGGATGAGCAGTTCTTC	CASRPQNRGRGKDEQFF
TRBV7-2	TRBJ1-6	.	.	TGTGCCAGCAGCTTAGGCCTTGGCGGGTATAATTCACCCCTCCACTTT	CASSLGLGGYNSPLHF
TRBV18	TRBJ2-7	.	.	TGTGCCAGCTCTCCACGACACGGGGCCCACGAGCAGTACTTC	CASSPRHGAHEQYF
TRBV5-1	TRBJ2-7	.	TRBD1	TGCGCCAGCAGCTTGAGGCCGGGACAGGTCTACGAGCAGTACTTC	CASSLRPGQVYEQYF
TRBV10-2	TRBJ1-2	few	TRBD1	TGCGCCAGCAGAGCCTCAACCCCCGGGACAGGGATTAACTATGGCTACACCTTC	CASRASTPGTGINYGYTF
TRBV5-1	TRBJ1-1	.	.	TGCGCCAGCAGCTTGTCGCTTGGGACGTCGAACACTGAAGCTTTCTTT	CASSLSLGTSNTEAFF
TRBV7-8	TRBJ2-7	few	.	TGTGCCAGCACCCCTGGTGGCACCACCTACGAGCAGTACTTC	CASTPGGTTYEQYF
TRBV19	TRBJ2-7	.	.	TGTGCCAGTAGTACCCAATCGGACAGCTCCTACGAGCAGTACTTC	CASSTQSDSSYEQYF
TRBV9	TRBJ2-5	.	.	TGTGCCAGCAGCGCAGAGGACAGAAGGGAGACCCAGTACTTC	CASSAEDRRETQYF
TRBV10-3	TRBJ1-1	.	TRBD1	TGTGCCATCAACCAGGGGGGCACTGAAGCTTTCTTT	CAINQGGTEAFF
TRBV21-1	TRBJ1-5	.	.	TGTGCCAGCAACTCAAAGTACCATCAGCCCCAGCATTTT	CASNSKYHQPQHF
TRBV19	TRBJ2-3	.	TRBD2	TGTGCCAGTAGTACAGGACTAGCGGGGGGGAGGACAGATACGCAGTATTTT	CASSTGLAGGRTDTQYF
TRBV19	TRBJ1-2	.	.	TGTGCCAGTAGTATAGCCGAGGGAATGCACTATGGCTACACCTTC	CASSIAEGMHYGYTF